This is a list of T cell receptor beta chains from one sample in a study of beta chain features in type 1 diabetes. Sequencing used immunoSEQ multiplex PCR; TCRdb keeps in-frame clones, though not all of them. The table has around 400,000 clones, approximately 12% seen once. Sequencing used naive CD4+ T cells from blood. The receptors were sampled from a man younger than 35 in good health. Each CDR3 is given with its conserved first and last residue. The D gene is left open where the match is weak. Only some rows state a clone size, as once, few, many or a class for expanded clones.

size	V	J	D	DNA	CDR3
NA	TRBV30	TRBJ1-2	TRBD1	TGTGCCTGGAGTGTACTGGGGCAGGGGGCTTTTCACTATGGCTACACCTTC	CAWSVLGQGAFHYGYTF
few	TRBV7-3	TRBJ2-1	NA	TGTGCCAGCAGCTTAAATGGCGGGATAGGCGAGCAGTTCTTC	CASSLNGGIGEQFF
NA	TRBV28	TRBJ2-6	TRBD2	TGTGCCAGCAGTCCCGGGGACTACCCCTCTGGGGCCAACGTCCTGACTTTC	CASSPGDYPSGANVLTF
few	TRBV29-1	TRBJ2-7	NA	TGCAGCGCTTCACTAAACTACGAGCAGTACTTC	CSASLNYEQYF
NA	TRBV7-8	TRBJ2-2	NA	TGTGCCAGCAGCCGTAGCAGGAACACCGGGGAGCTGTTTTTT	CASSRSRNTGELFF
NA	TRBV6-5	TRBJ2-5	NA	TGTGCCAGCAGTTGGGGCGAGACCCAGTACTTC	CASSWGETQYF
NA	TRBV7-6	TRBJ1-5	NA	TGTGCCAGCAGCTTGGACCGAGGCCCGGGGCAGCCCCAGCATTTT	CASSLDRGPGQPQHF
few	TRBV29-1	TRBJ2-2	TRBD1	TGCAGCGTTGAGCCAGGGGGCGGGGAGCTGTTTTTT	CSVEPGGGELFF
few	TRBV18	TRBJ1-6	NA	TGTGCCAGCTCACCAATACAGGGCGGCTCACCCCTCCACTTT	CASSPIQGGSPLHF
few	TRBV13	TRBJ2-5	TRBD1	TGTGCCAGCAGCTTCCAACAGGGGGGAGAGACCCAGTACTTC	CASSFQQGGETQYF
NA	TRBV7-8	TRBJ1-1	NA	TGTGCCAGCAGCTTAGGAGGGACATTGAACACTGAAGCTTTCTTT	CASSLGGTLNTEAFF
few	TRBV5-1	TRBJ2-7	NA	TGCGCCAGCAGCCGCGACTACGAGCAGTACTTC	CASSRDYEQYF
few	TRBV7-6	TRBJ1-2	TRBD1	TGTGCCAGCAGCCCCCGACAGGGAACCCTTAACTACACCTTC	CASSPRQGTLNYTF
few	TRBV30	TRBJ2-1	NA	TGTGCCTGGAATAGGGGTAGCTCCTACAATGAGCAGTTCTTC	CAWNRGSSYNEQFF
few	TRBV30	TRBJ2-7	NA	TGTGCCTGGAGTGTGAGATACGAGCAGTACTTC	CAWSVRYEQYF
NA	TRBV7-2	TRBJ1-5	TRBD1	TGTGCCAGCAGCCTCGGGACAGGGAACGGTCAGCCCCAGCATTTT	CASSLGTGNGQPQHF
NA	TRBV20-1	TRBJ2-5	NA	TGCAGTATTCTTCGGGAGACCCAGTACTTC	CSILRETQYF
NA	TRBV5-1	TRBJ2-2	TRBD1	TGCGCCAGCAGCCGTGATGGACAGGGGGTGGACACCGGGGAGCTGTTTTTT	CASSRDGQGVDTGELFF
NA	TRBV18	TRBJ2-1	TRBD2	TGTGCCAGCTCGACCCCAGGACAAGCGGGAGGCAATGAGCAGTTCTTC	CASSTPGQAGGNEQFF
few	TRBV30	TRBJ1-5	NA	TGTGCCTGGAGTGTGGTACCGGGCAATCAGCCCCAGCATTTT	CAWSVVPGNQPQHF
few	TRBV2	TRBJ2-7	NA	TGTGCCAGCGGGCGAGGGGGTGAATACGAGCAGTACTTC	CASGRGGEYEQYF
NA	TRBV7-3	TRBJ2-7	TRBD1	TGTGCCAGCAGCTTAACTACAGGGGGCGAGCAGTACTTC	CASSLTTGGEQYF
few	TRBV9	TRBJ1-6	NA	TGTGCCAGCAGCGTCCTAGGACAGAGAAATTCACCCCTCCACTTT	CASSVLGQRNSPLHF
NA	TRBV7-2	TRBJ2-1	NA	TGTGCCAGCAGCTCGACTATACGGGGGAATGAGCAGTTCTTC	CASSSTIRGNEQFF
NA	TRBV29-1	TRBJ2-3	NA	TGCAGCGGAGCGAACCCGGGGAGGACAGATACGCAGTATTTT	CSGANPGRTDTQYF
few	TRBV9	TRBJ2-1	NA	TGTGCCAGCAGCGTAGAGGGAGGTCGGAATGAGCAGTTCTTC	CASSVEGGRNEQFF
few	TRBV7-2	TRBJ2-7	TRBD1	TGTGCCAGCAGTGCCGGGACAGGAATTTCCTACGAGCAGTACTTC	CASSAGTGISYEQYF
NA	TRBV7-9	TRBJ2-1	TRBD1	TGTGCCAGCAACCCCCGGGGGACAGGAAACAATGAGCAGTTCTTC	CASNPRGTGNNEQFF
few	TRBV6-6	TRBJ1-5	NA	TGTGCCAGCAGTGTGGGGGGGTATCAGCCCCAGCATTTT	CASSVGGYQPQHF
few	TRBV9	TRBJ2-3	TRBD2	TGTGCCAGCAGCGTGGGACTAGCGGCTCTCACAGATACGCAGTATTTT	CASSVGLAALTDTQYF
NA	TRBV9	TRBJ1-2	NA	TGTGCCAGCAGCGTAGGGCTGCAAAACTATGGCTACACCTTC	CASSVGLQNYGYTF
few	TRBV30	TRBJ2-1	NA	TGTGCCTGGAGTACGGTCCTGTGGTCCTACAATGAGCAGTTCTTC	CAWSTVLWSYNEQFF
few	TRBV4-1	TRBJ1-1	TRBD1	TGCGCCAGCACAGTTACCGGGACAGCCAAAAGGGAAGCTTTCTTT	CASTVTGTAKREAFF
few	TRBV18	TRBJ2-2	NA	TGTGCCAGCTCACCTGTATCCACCGGGGAGCTGTTTTTT	CASSPVSTGELFF
few	TRBV7-2	TRBJ2-5	TRBD1	TGTGCCAGCAGCTCACAGGGGTTAAGGAAGGAGACCCAGTACTTC	CASSSQGLRKETQYF
few	TRBV28	TRBJ2-7	NA	TGTGCCAGCAGTTTATATCGGGAGCAGTACTTC	CASSLYREQYF
few	TRBV5-4	TRBJ1-6	TRBD1	TGTGCCAGCAGCGCCAGGACAGGGAATTCACCCCTCCACTTT	CASSARTGNSPLHF
few	TRBV28	TRBJ2-7	NA	TGTGCCAGCAGTTTAGTCGGCCTAGCAGTCTTTAATAAGCAGTACTTC	CASSLVGLAVFNKQYF
NA	TRBV7-2	TRBJ2-2	TRBD2	TGTGCCAGCCGTCCGTGGGGGGGAACCGGGGAGCTGTTTTTT	CASRPWGGTGELFF
NA	TRBV6-6	TRBJ2-5	TRBD2	TGTGCCAGCAGCTTCACTAGCGGGAGAGAGACCCAGTACTTC	CASSFTSGRETQYF
few	TRBV21-1	TRBJ2-7	NA	TGTGCCAGCAGCAAAGTTGTCGGGAGGGCCGCTTACGAGCAGTACTTC	CASSKVVGRAAYEQYF
few	TRBV7-6	TRBJ2-2	TRBD1	TGTGCCAGCAGCACTTACGGGACAGGGTTATCCGGGGAGCTGTTTTTT	CASSTYGTGLSGELFF
few	TRBV2	TRBJ1-2	NA	TGTGCCAGCAGTCAGACAGTTAACTATGGCTACACCTTC	CASSQTVNYGYTF
NA	TRBV28	TRBJ2-2	TRBD1	TGTGCCAGCAGAACGACAGGGCTAATGTCATTGGAGCTGTTTTTT	CASRTTGLMSLELFF
NA	TRBV7-6	TRBJ2-5	NA	TGTGCCAGCAGCTTAGCGCTCAGGGAGACCCAGTACTTC	CASSLALRETQYF
NA	TRBV30	TRBJ1-5	NA	TGTGCCTGGAGTGGAGGGGGTAGCAATCAGCCCCAGCATTTT	CAWSGGGSNQPQHF
many	TRBV7-9	TRBJ2-1	NA	TGTGCCAGCAGCTTATTTAGACAGCCGGGGCGGGAAGCCCAGTTCTTC	CASSLFRQPGREAQFF
few	TRBV10-3	TRBJ2-1	TRBD2	TGTGCCATCAGCACGACTAGCGGGAGGGAAAATGAGCAGTTCTTC	CAISTTSGRENEQFF
few	TRBV2	TRBJ2-2	TRBD2	TGTGCCAGCACCTCGGGACTAGCGGGTTCGAACACCGGGGAGCTGTTTTTT	CASTSGLAGSNTGELFF
few	TRBV10-3	TRBJ2-3	NA	TGTGCCATCAACCCGGGCCCGGTGGAGGGAGATACGCAGTATTTT	CAINPGPVEGDTQYF
few	TRBV4-2	TRBJ1-5	NA	TGTGCCAGCAGCCAAGAACTTCCTTTCGCCCGAAGCAACAATCAGCCCCAGCATTTT	CASSQELPFARSNNQPQHF
NA	TRBV7-3	TRBJ1-1	NA	TGTGCCAGCAGCTCGAGGGGGGGGGCTGACACTGAAGCTTTCTTT	CASSSRGGADTEAFF
few	TRBV28	TRBJ2-1	TRBD2	TGTGCCAGCAGTTTTTGGGGAGGGAGGGATGAGCAGTTCTTC	CASSFWGGRDEQFF